These T cell receptor beta chains were read from a single sample in a study of glioma-infiltrating T cells. TCRdb ran MiXCR on the multiplex PCR reads and lists one entry per CDR3 protein. The sample has tens of thousands of distinct CDR3 sequences; roughly 40% are singletons. Material for sequencing was glioma tissue, nonneoplastic brain tissue, or PBMCs (not recorded which). The receptor source for this set is a human donor with low-grade glioma or glioblastoma, undergoing nonglioma brain surgery, or in good health (not recorded which). Both conserved end residues are part of each CDR3. A D gene is named only where the DNA matches it firmly. Some rows have no size entry. The others give once, few or many, or a class for an expanded clone.

TRBV28	many	TRBJ2-7	-	CASRAGTPTYEQYF	TGTGCCAGCAGGGCCGGGACACCGACCTACGAGCAGTACTTC
TRBV19	many	TRBJ1-2	-	CASTTPRGAIYGYTF	TGTGCCAGTACCACCCCGAGGGGGGCGATCTATGGCTACACCTTC
TRBV11-2	many	TRBJ2-7	-	CASSSPNEGDPYEQYF	TGTGCCAGCAGCTCCCCAAACGAGGGGGACCCCTACGAGCAGTACTTC
TRBV6-1	many	TRBJ1-2	TRBD1	CASIRNTGASYGYTF	TGTGCCAGCATTCGAAACACAGGGGCAAGCTATGGCTACACCTTC
TRBV19	many	TRBJ2-2	TRBD2	CASSIPTGGNTGELFF	TGTGCCAGTAGTATCCCGACGGGAGGGAACACCGGGGAGCTGTTTTTT
TRBV6-2/TRBV6-3	-	TRBJ2-3	-	CASSKEGSVSYNAQYF	TGTGCCAGCAGCAAAGAGGGGTCGGTATCCTACAATGCGCAGTATTTT
TRBV12-3/TRBV12-4	-	TRBJ1-1	-	CASSLLRSEAFF	TGTGCCAGCAGTTTATTACGGTCTGAAGCTTTCTTT
TRBV2	many	TRBJ2-5	-	CASSEAGAPQETQYF	TGTGCCAGCAGTGAAGCGGGGGCACCACAAGAGACCCAGTACTTC
TRBV28	many	TRBJ1-6	TRBD1	CASSKTGRNSPLHF	TGTGCCAGCAGTAAGACAGGGCGGAATTCACCCCTCCACTTT
TRBV7-2	-	TRBJ2-7	TRBD2	CASSLGASGVRSSYEQYF	TGTGCCAGCAGCTTGGGGGCTAGCGGGGTCAGGAGCTCCTACGAGCAGTACTTC
TRBV7-3	many	TRBJ2-6	-	CASSLTGQTFLSGANVLTF	TGTGCCAGCAGCTTAACTGGACAGACTTTTCTCTCTGGGGCCAACGTCCTGACTTTC
TRBV20-1	-	TRBJ2-7	-	CSARAGGSGYSGQYF	TGCAGTGCTAGAGCCGGTGGGTCGGGGTACAGCGGGCAGTACTTC
TRBV10-3	many	TRBJ1-1	TRBD1	CAIRRTGQNTEAFF	TGTGCCATCAGAAGGACAGGGCAGAACACTGAAGCTTTCTTT
TRBV6-1	-	TRBJ2-2	-	CAGRPPAGELFF	TGTGCCGGCCGTCCCCCGGCCGGGGAGCTGTTTTTT
TRBV10-2	-	TRBJ1-1	-	CASSEKRINTEAFF	TGCGCCAGCAGTGAAAAAAGAATAAACACTGAAGCTTTCTTT
TRBV2	many	TRBJ2-7	TRBD2	CASLLAEAQYF	TGTGCCAGCTTACTAGCGGAAGCCCAGTACTTC
TRBV4-2	-	TRBJ2-3	TRBD2	CASSLQLAGGTDTQYF	TGTGCCAGCAGCTTACAACTAGCGGGGGGCACAGATACGCAGTATTTT
TRBV14	many	TRBJ1-1	TRBD1	CASSQDPSGQGFPDTEAFF	TGTGCCAGCAGCCAAGATCCCTCGGGACAGGGGTTTCCTGACACTGAAGCTTTCTTT
TRBV20-1	many	TRBJ2-4	-	CSARAQQGAKNIQYF	TGCAGTGCTAGAGCCCAACAGGGAGCCAAAAACATTCAGTACTTC
TRBV14	many	TRBJ2-1	TRBD2	CASSRTSGRGEQFF	TGTGCCAGCAGCCGGACTAGCGGGAGGGGTGAGCAGTTCTTC
TRBV3-1	many	TRBJ2-5	TRBD1	CASSQVSISGQGIQTQYF	TGTGCCAGCAGCCAAGTATCTATTTCGGGACAGGGAATACAGACCCAGTACTTC
TRBV4-1	-	TRBJ2-3	-	CTSSSELLVDTQYF	TGCACCAGCAGCTCCGAATTATTGGTTGATACGCAGTATTTT
TRBV24-1	many	TRBJ2-5	-	CATSDKSPLQETQYF	TGTGCCACCAGTGATAAGTCCCCGCTCCAAGAGACCCAGTACTTC
TRBV19	many	TRBJ1-1	-	CASSIGGYTEAFF	TGTGCCAGTAGTATTGGGGGGTACACTGAAGCTTTCTTT
TRBV27	-	TRBJ1-5	-	CASSLYFSGQEDNQPQHF	TGTGCCAGCAGTTTATATTTCAGCGGTCAGGAGGACAATCAGCCCCAGCATTTT
TRBV29-1	many	TRBJ1-1	-	CSVVGAVKAFF	TGCAGCGTTGTTGGGGCTGTAAAAGCTTTCTTT
TRBV28	once	TRBJ1-5	TRBD1	CASSVGTAGQPQHF	TGTGCCAGCAGTGTCGGGACAGCCGGTCAGCCCCAGCATTTT
TRBV7-4	-	TRBJ2-3	TRBD2	CASSSVRSGGSTDTQYF	TGTGCCAGCAGCTCAGTCCGAAGCGGGGGATCCACAGATACGCAGTATTTT
TRBV6-2/TRBV6-3	many	TRBJ1-3	TRBD1	CASSWTGGGNTIYF	TGTGCCAGCAGTTGGACAGGCGGCGGAAACACCATATATTTT
TRBV6-2/TRBV6-3	once	TRBJ2-3	TRBD2	CASSIFGRSADTKYF	TGTGCCAGCAGTATATTCGGGAGGTCGGCAGATACGAAGTATTTT
TRBV2	many	TRBJ2-1	TRBD2	CASSSRGLANGDEQFF	TGTGCCAGCTCCAGTCGGGGACTAGCGAACGGGGATGAGCAGTTCTTC
TRBV27	many	TRBJ1-2	-	CASSSLQRGSGYTF	TGTGCCAGCAGTTCTTTACAGAGGGGTAGTGGCTACACCTTC
TRBV5-1	-	TRBJ2-1	TRBD1	CASSWDSTYEQFF	TGCGCCAGCAGCTGGGACAGCACCTACGAGCAGTTTTTC
TRBV7-2	many	TRBJ1-5	TRBD1	CASSPGGSNQPQHF	TGTGCCAGCAGCCCAGGGGGGAGCAATCAGCCCCAGCATTTT
TRBV29-1	-	TRBJ2-3	-	CSVEARGAGSADTQYF	TGCAGCGTTGAAGCGAGGGGGGCAGGGTCCGCAGATACGCAGTATTTT
TRBV5-1	many	TRBJ1-2	-	CASSLEGLSGYTF	TGCGCCAGCAGCTTGGAGGGTTTGTCTGGCTACACCTTC
TRBV20-1	-	TRBJ2-5	TRBD2	CSATAPSGEETQCF	TGCAGTGCTACCGCCCCAAGCGGGGAAGAAACCCAGTGCTTC
TRBV7-2	-	TRBJ2-5	-	CASSFPPSLGVVETQYF	TGTGCCAGCAGCTTTCCGCCATCCCTGGGGGTTGTGGAGACCCAGTACTTC
TRBV2	-	TRBJ1-1	-	CASTEERGPVVTEAFF	TGTGCCAGCACCGAGGAGAGGGGCCCTGTTGTTACTGAAGCTTTCTTT
TRBV19	-	TRBJ2-1	-	CASLIGRPDHDQFF	TGTGCCAGTCTTATCGGACGCCCCGACCATGATCAGTTCTTC
TRBV19	many	TRBJ2-3	-	CASSPGSADTQYF	TGTGCCAGTAGCCCGGGCAGCGCAGATACGCAGTATTTT
TRBV6-1	many	TRBJ1-1	-	CASSSPIAGNTEAFF	TGTGCCAGCAGTTCTCCAATTGCCGGGAACACTGAAGCTTTCTTT
TRBV20-1	many	TRBJ1-5	-	CSARRLALNQPQHF	TGCAGTGCTAGACGTCTGGCTTTAAATCAGCCCCAGCATTTT
TRBV6-1	-	TRBJ1-4	TRBD1	CASRAGGVGGKLFF	TGTGCCAGCAGGGCAGGGGGCGTCGGAGGAAAACTGTTTTTT
TRBV27	many	TRBJ2-5	TRBD1	CASSFTGGETQYF	TGTGCCAGCAGTTTTACAGGGGGAGAGACCCAGTACTTC
TRBV18	-	TRBJ1-1	-	CASSQQAGTMNTEAFF	TGTGCCAGCTCACAACAGGCCGGGACAATGAACACCGAAGCTTTCTTT
TRBV7-9	-	TRBJ2-7	TRBD2	CASSLASGRVWEQYF	TGTGCCAGCAGCTTAGCTAGCGGGAGAGTATGGGAGCAGTACTTC
TRBV4-2	-	TRBJ1-5	-	CASRQDRGQPQHF	TGTGCCAGCAGACAAGATAGGGGACAGCCCCAGCATTTT
TRBV29-1	once	TRBJ1-1	-	CSIGWAGNEAFF	TGCAGCATTGGATGGGCTGGGAATGAAGCTTTCTTT
TRBV5-1	-	TRBJ2-2	TRBD1	CASSFRQGDPGELFF	TGCGCCAGCAGCTTTCGACAGGGGGACCCCGGGGAGCTGTTTTTT
TRBV18	few	TRBJ2-5	-	CASSPWERRETQYF	TGTGCCAGCTCACCTTGGGAGCGGAGGGAGACCCAGTACTTC
TRBV7-2	many	TRBJ2-3	-	CASSFRLADTQYF	TGTGCCAGCAGCTTCAGACTAGCAGATACGCAGTATTTT
TRBV29-1	many	TRBJ1-1	-	CSVGRGGWAFF	TGCAGCGTTGGAAGAGGGGGATGGGCTTTCTTT
TRBV3-1	many	TRBJ2-7	TRBD2	CASSLRGGLYEQYF	TGTGCCAGCAGCCTCCGCGGGGGGCTCTACGAGCAGTACTTC
TRBV27	-	TRBJ2-7	TRBD1	CASSPAGGWDEQYF	TGTGCCAGCAGTCCCGCAGGGGGTTGGGACGAGCAGTACTTC
TRBV28	-	TRBJ1-5	-	CASSSAKTQHF	TGTGCCAGCAGTTCGGCTAAGACCCAGCATTTT
TRBV4-1	-	TRBJ2-3	-	CARSQEWLQRTTDTQYF	TGCGCCAGAAGCCAAGAGTGGTTACAGAGAACCACAGATACGCAGTATTTT
TRBV20-1	many	TRBJ1-1	TRBD1	CSAKLHRGLGTEAFF	TGCAGTGCTAAATTACACAGGGGTTTAGGCACTGAAGCTTTCTTT
TRBV4-1	many	TRBJ1-1	TRBD1	CASSQLGTGETEAFF	TGCGCCAGCAGCCAACTTGGGACAGGGGAGACTGAAGCTTTCTTT
TRBV28	-	TRBJ1-1	TRBD1	CASISGPGQGTESEAFF	TGTGCCAGCATCTCCGGTCCGGGACAGGGGACGGAGTCTGAAGCTTTCTTT